This T cell receptor beta chain was recovered during a study of CD8+ T cells in alopecia areata. Study as a whole: Treated patients were dosed with oral tofacitinib, taking 5 to 10 mg twice daily.

Following extraction, RNA underwent reverse transcription to cDNA, which served as the sequencing template. Sequencing was performed with immunoSEQ multiplex PCR; in TCRdb, only in-frame clones are kept and a portion is missing. Of approximately 180,000 clones in the sample, 50% to 75% were seen once. Specimens obtained from alopecia areata patients comprised lesional scalp punch biopsies and peripheral blood. The study, taken as a whole, reports: When scalp samples are sequenced, resident alphabeta T cells of normal skin are also captured.

About this clone itself: Its antigen is still unknown.

The receptor was derived from a human donor with alopecia areata. The sequenced sample was CD4+ T cells sorted from blood, obtained at week 0.

The CDR3 loop is CASSFPGQDSNQPQHF. For the CDR3, the DNA is TGTGCCAGCAGTTTCCCCGGACAGGATAGCAATCAGCCCCAGCATTTT. This chain connects TRBV6-6 to TRBJ1-5, with 7 bases that match TRBD1. CDR1 and CDR2 (germline): MNHNY, SVGAGI (reference sequence). The CDR3 contains 16 residues. With 4 bases clipped from V and 0 bases from J, the junction kept 6 bases outside the gene matches.